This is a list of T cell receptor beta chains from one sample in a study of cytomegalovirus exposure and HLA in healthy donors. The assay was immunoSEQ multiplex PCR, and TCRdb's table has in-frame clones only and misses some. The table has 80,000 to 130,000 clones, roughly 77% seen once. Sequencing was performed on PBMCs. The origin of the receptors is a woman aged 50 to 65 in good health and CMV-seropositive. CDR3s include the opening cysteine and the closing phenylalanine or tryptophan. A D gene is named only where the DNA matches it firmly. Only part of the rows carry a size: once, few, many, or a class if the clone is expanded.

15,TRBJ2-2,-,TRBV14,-,CASSQVAANTGELFF,TGTGCCAGCAGCCAAGTAGCGGCGAACACCGGGGAGCTGTTTTTT
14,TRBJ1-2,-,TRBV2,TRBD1,CASRPRTGNYGYTF,TGTGCCAGCAGACCCCGGACAGGGAACTATGGCTACACCTTC
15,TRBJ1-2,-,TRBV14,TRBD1,CASSRHRGANYGYTF,TGTGCCAGCAGCCGCCACAGGGGCGCTAACTATGGCTACACCTTC
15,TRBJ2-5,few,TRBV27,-,CASSSQMGAKETQYF,TGTGCCAGCAGTAGCCAGATGGGGGCGAAAGAGACCCAGTACTTC
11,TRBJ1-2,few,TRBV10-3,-,CAISTSYGYTF,TGTGCCATCAGTACAAGCTATGGCTACACCTTC
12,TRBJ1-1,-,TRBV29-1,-,CSVVSHGTEAFF,TGCAGCGTTGTAAGCCACGGCACTGAAGCTTTCTTT
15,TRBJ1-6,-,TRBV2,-,CASSEEGINNSPLHF,TGTGCCAGCAGTGAGGAGGGGATCAATAATTCACCCCTCCACTTT
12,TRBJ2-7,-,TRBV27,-,CASSSQGSEQYF,TGTGCCAGCAGTTCCCAGGGATCCGAGCAGTACTTC
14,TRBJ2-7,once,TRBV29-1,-,CSVDVTGRDYEQYF,TGCAGCGTTGACGTGACAGGTAGGGACTACGAGCAGTACTTC
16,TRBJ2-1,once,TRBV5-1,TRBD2,CASSLAGGGTYNEQFF,TGCGCCAGCAGCTTGGCCGGCGGGGGAACTTACAATGAGCAGTTCTTC
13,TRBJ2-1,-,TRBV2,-,CASSPQDYNEQFF,TGTGCCAGCAGCCCTCAGGACTACAATGAGCAGTTCTTC
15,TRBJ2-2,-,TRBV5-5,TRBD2,CASGPSGANTGELFF,TGTGCCAGCGGGCCTAGCGGGGCGAACACCGGGGAGCTGTTTTTT
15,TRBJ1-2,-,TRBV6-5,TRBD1,CASGTGTGSPYGYTF,TGTGCCAGCGGGACCGGGACAGGGAGCCCCTATGGCTACACCTTC
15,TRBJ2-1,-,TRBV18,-,CASSPAGLAWGEQFF,TGTGCCAGCTCACCTGCGGGCTTAGCGTGGGGTGAGCAGTTCTTC
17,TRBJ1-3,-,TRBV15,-,CATSGGRQTNSGNTIYF,TGTGCCACCAGCGGCGGGAGGCAGACCAACTCTGGAAACACCATATATTTT
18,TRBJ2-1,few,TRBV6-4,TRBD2,CASSLAGDLWFGGNEQFF,TGTGCCAGCAGTCTAGCGGGAGATTTATGGTTTGGAGGCAATGAGCAGTTCTTC
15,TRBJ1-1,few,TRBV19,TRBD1,CASSIGDRLNTEAFF,TGTGCCAGTAGTATAGGGGACAGGTTGAACACTGAAGCTTTCTTT
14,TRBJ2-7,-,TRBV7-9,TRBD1,CASSLGTGPYEQYF,TGTGCCAGCAGCTTAGGGACAGGGCCTTACGAGCAGTACTTC
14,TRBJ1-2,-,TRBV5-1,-,CASSDPGTHLGYTF,TGCGCCAGCAGCGATCCAGGGACTCACCTGGGCTACACCTTC
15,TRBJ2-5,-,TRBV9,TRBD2,CASSVASGGQETQYF,TGTGCCAGCAGCGTAGCCTCGGGAGGTCAAGAGACCCAGTACTTC
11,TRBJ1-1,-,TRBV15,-,CATSRGTEAFF,TGTGCCACCTCCAGGGGCACTGAAGCTTTCTTT
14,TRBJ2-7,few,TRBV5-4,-,CASSSTGSSYEQYF,TGTGCCAGCAGCTCCACAGGGAGCTCCTACGAGCAGTACTTC
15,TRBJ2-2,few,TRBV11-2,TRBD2,CASSLLAGNTGELFF,TGTGCCAGCAGCTTACTAGCGGGGAACACCGGGGAGCTGTTTTTT
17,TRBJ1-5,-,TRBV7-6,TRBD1,CASSPGTDLYSNQPQHF,TGTGCCAGCAGCCCCGGGACAGACCTTTATAGCAATCAGCCCCAGCATTTT
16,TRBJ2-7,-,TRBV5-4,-,CASSLEEHRSSYEQYF,TGTGCCAGCAGCTTGGAGGAGCACAGGAGCTCCTACGAGCAGTACTTC
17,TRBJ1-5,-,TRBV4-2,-,CASSPTLENYSNQPQHF,TGTGCCAGCAGCCCAACTTTGGAGAATTATAGCAATCAGCCCCAGCATTTT